Presented here are 30 T cell receptor beta chains from one specimen sequenced in a study of control samples from healthy donors and cancer patients. Data came from immunoSEQ multiplex PCR; TCRdb stores just in-frame clones and leaves some out. The sample carries about 140,000 clones, around 88% recorded once. The sequencing input was blood. The source is a man aged 18 to 35 in good health.

The J gene is TRBJ2-7, the V gene TRBV24-1; no clear D gene. In germline, CDR1 is KGHDR, CDR2 SFDVKD. The V and J ends lost 5 bases and 9 bases respectively, with 19 bases between them. This CDR3 is built from 14 residues. The CDR3, as DNA: TGTGCCACCAGTGCTGGCGCAACCTACGAGCGGCAGTACTTC. Protein: CATSAGATYERQYF.

The chain employs TRBV5-6 and TRBJ2-7; TRBD1 might be the D (6 bases). CDR3 length: 15 amino acids. Trimming removed 1 base from V and 0 bases from J, with 11 bases in between. Germline values: CDR1 SGHDT, CDR2 YYEEEE. CDR3 in amino acids: CASSLKADSSYEQYF. CDR3 nucleotide sequence: TGTGCCAGCAGCTTGAAAGCGGACAGCTCCTACGAGCAGTACTTC.

This clone was seen just once. The rearrangement joins TRBV7-2 to TRBJ2-7; 11 nucleotides line up with TRBD2. The CDR3 length is 15 residues. V lost 5 bases, J lost 3 bases, and 6 bases stayed unmatched. Germline values: CDR1 SGHTA, CDR2 FQGNSA. Here the CDR3 reads CASSLDLAGGYEQYF. CDR3 DNA: TGTGCCAGCAGCCTAGATCTAGCGGGGGGCTACGAGCAGTACTTC.

The chain employs TRBV11-2 and TRBJ2-3, with 9 positions matching TRBD2. The length of the CDR3 is 17 residues. Germline lookup yields CDR1 SGHAT and CDR2 FQNNGV. Trimming at V came to 5 bases and at J to 5 bases, leaving 14 bases not matched to a gene. CDR3 in amino acids: CASSRGFFLAGKDTQYF. The CDR3 DNA follows: TGTGCCAGCAGCCGGGGGTTTTTCCTAGCGGGGAAAGATACGCAGTATTTT.

This clone was counted a few times. This rearrangement joins TRBV7-2 to TRBJ1-2; perhaps TRBD1 as D (5 bases). Trimming left V 5 bases short and J 4 bases short, with 11 bases between. The germline CDR1 and CDR2 sequences are SGHTA and FQGNSA. CDR3 length: 13 residues. CDR3 bases: TGTGCCAGCAGCCCCAGGGACCCCTATGGCTACACCTTC. Translating gives CASSPRDPYGYTF.

The chain joins TRBV18 to TRBJ1-3; no firm D call. The V gene's germline CDR1 is KGHSH and CDR2 LQKENI. V was shortened by 3 bases and J by 3 bases, with 15 bases between the two germline ends. The CDR3 sequence is 16 residues long. The CDR3 bases are TGTGCCAGCTCACCGATGCCCCCGGAAGTTGGAAACACCATATATTTT. It translates to CASSPMPPEVGNTIYF.

The chain links TRBV24-1 to TRBJ2-2; a possible D gene is TRBD1 (6 bases). V dropped 3 bases and J dropped 0 bases, with 7 bases sitting between them. CDR1 is KGHDR and CDR2 is SFDVKD in the germline V gene. The CDR3 loop spans 15 amino acids. CDR3 amino acids: CATSDRQANTGELFF. The DNA for the CDR3 is TGTGCCACCAGTGATAGACAGGCGAACACCGGGGAGCTGTTTTTT.

This clone was counted a single time. The same CDR3 is also encoded by other DNA sequences in this sample. This chain joins TRBV2 and TRBJ2-7; D not resolved. The CDR3 sequence is 12 residues long. Germline CDR1 is SNHLY and CDR2 is FYNNEI. V lost 6 bases to trimming and J lost 2 bases, with 8 bases between them. Here the CDR3 DNA reads TGTGCCAGCAGACCCCAACCCTACGAGCAGTACTTC. It specifies CASRPQPYEQYF. The whole variable domain, remainder taken from reference TRBV2 and TRBJ2-7, is EPEVTQTPSHQVTQMGQEVILRCVPISNHLYFYWYRQILGQKVEFLVSFYNNEISEKSEIFDDQFSVERPDGSNFTLKIRSTKLEDSAMYFCASRPQPYEQYFGPGTRLTVT.

The chain has TRBV21-1 and TRBJ1-5. TRBV21-1 is tagged as a pseudogene. This CDR3 is 15 amino acids long. CDR3 sequence: CASIEASGRNQPQHF. CDR3 nucleotide sequence: TGTGCCAGCATCGAGGCGTCAGGGAGGAATCAGCCCCAGCATTTT.

V is TRBV6-5 and J is TRBJ1-6; D is uncertain. This CDR3 contains 13 residues. The germline V gene has CDR1 MNHEY and CDR2 SVGAGI. The V gene lost 6 bases and the J gene lost 5 bases, with 8 bases spanning the gap. The DNA for the CDR3 is TGTGCCAGCAGGAGGAGAAATAATTCACCCCTCCACTTT. Translated: CASRRRNNSPLHF.

The CDR3 spells CASSQDYTAAYEQYF. The CDR3, as DNA: TGCGCCAGCAGCCAAGACTACACAGCCGCCTACGAGCAGTACTTC. This rearrangement joins TRBV4-1 to TRBJ2-7; D is uncertain. Trimming removed 0 bases from V and 2 bases from J, with 11 bases in between. Germline V gives CDR1 MGHRA, CDR2 YSYEKL. The CDR3 is 15 residues long.

This chain uses TRBV25-1 with TRBJ2-3; unclear D gene. The germline V gene has CDR1 MGHDK and CDR2 SYGVNS. The ends were cut back, 3 bases at V and 7 bases at J, with 5 bases in the middle. The CDR3 contains 11 residues. CDR3 in DNA: TGTGCCAGCAGTGACTCCTATACGCAGTATTTT. Amino acids: CASSDSYTQYF.

V gene TRBV11-2 combines with J gene TRBJ2-2; D is possibly TRBD1 (6 bases). V was shortened by 5 bases and J by 0 bases, with 13 bases between the two germline ends. Germline V CDR1 and CDR2: SGHAT, FQNNGV. The CDR3 has 16 residues. Here the CDR3 DNA reads TGTGCCAGCAGCCAGAGGACAGCGTCGAACACCGGGGAGCTGTTTTTT. Its translation is CASSQRTASNTGELFF.

V is TRBV11-2 and J is TRBJ2-7; a possible D gene is TRBD1 (6 bases). Trimming took 0 bases from V and 7 from J, leaving 10 bases between them. The CDR3 contains 13 residues. Per the germline V gene, CDR1 is SGHAT and CDR2 is FQNNGV. As DNA, the CDR3 is TGTGCCAGCAGCTTAGAGGCAGGGGAAGAGCAGTACTTC. The encoded protein is CASSLEAGEEQYF.

The chain recombines TRBV7-8 with TRBJ1-6; the D is unclear. The V gene's germline CDR1 is SGHVS and CDR2 FQNEAQ. The CDR3 spans 14 residues. V was shortened by 3 bases and J by 10 bases, with 13 bases between the two germline ends. The CDR3 protein is CASSFLPQGSPLHF. CDR3 nucleotides: TGTGCCAGCAGCTTCTTACCCCAAGGCTCACCCCTCCACTTT. Variable domain in full (rest from reference TRBV7-8 and TRBJ1-6): GAGVSQSPRYKVAKRGQDVALRCDPISGHVSLFWYQQALGQGPEFLTYFQNEAQLDKSGLPSDRFFAERPEGSVSTLKIQRTQQEDSAVYLCASSFLPQGSPLHFGNGTRLTVT.

This chain connects TRBV7-6 to TRBJ2-5; D not resolved. V was shortened by 5 bases and J by 1 base, with 14 bases between the two germline ends. This CDR3 comprises 15 residues. CDR1 is SGHVS, CDR2 FNYEAQ, per germline. The CDR3 is CASSRSYGSQETQYF. Here the CDR3 DNA reads TGTGCCAGCAGCCGTTCGTATGGGTCCCAAGAGACCCAGTACTTC.

This chain links TRBV5-4 with TRBJ2-7; D perhaps matches TRBD1 (5 bases). This CDR3 spans 13 amino acids. The germline V gene encodes CDR1 SGHNT and CDR2 YYREEE (reference sequence). Deletions cut 0 bases from V and 3 bases from J, with 7 bases between. CDR3 loop: CASSLEGHYEQYF. In DNA form, the CDR3 reads TGTGCCAGCAGCTTGGAAGGACACTACGAGCAGTACTTC.

This rearrangement joins TRBV4-2 to TRBJ2-3; perhaps D is TRBD1 or TRBD2 (5 bases each). V lost 2 bases to trimming and J lost 0 bases, with 9 bases between them. Per the germline V gene, CDR1 is LGHNA and CDR2 is YNFKEQ. This CDR3 region has 15 residues. The CDR3 region is CASSQPGPSTDTQYF. Here the CDR3 DNA reads TGTGCCAGCAGCCAACCGGGACCGAGCACAGATACGCAGTATTTT.

The sample holds many counts of this clone. V and J are TRBV4-1 and TRBJ2-7; possible D gene TRBD1, 5 bases. V shed 1 base and J shed 6 bases, with 10 bases lying between them. The germline gives CDR1 MGHRA, CDR2 YSYEKL. This CDR3 comprises 13 residues. The CDR3 DNA is TGCGCCAGCAGCCAAGTTCCAGGGATCGAGCAGTACTTC. It specifies CASSQVPGIEQYF.

The chain uses TRBV5-5 and TRBJ1-4, with D unclear. Germline CDR1 SGHKS, CDR2 YYEKEE (reference sequence). V gave up 4 bases and J gave up 5 bases, with 12 bases separating them. This CDR3 is 14 amino acids long. The CDR3 DNA reads as TGTGCCAGCAGCAACCCGGCCCCCAATGAAAAACTGTTTTTT. This encodes CASSNPAPNEKLFF.

This clone came up a few times. The chain links TRBV4-1 to TRBJ1-1; D uncertain. This CDR3 spans 15 amino acids. Per the germline V gene, CDR1 is MGHRA and CDR2 is YSYEKL. Trimming took off 0 bases at V and 4 bases at J, with 12 bases between the two ends. CDR3 sequence: CASSQEVAAATEAFF. The DNA of the CDR3 is TGCGCCAGCAGCCAAGAGGTTGCCGCGGCCACTGAAGCTTTCTTT.

The rearrangement uses TRBV5-4 and TRBJ1-4, with a tentative D call TRBD1 (6 bases). CDR3 length: 14 amino acids. Deletions cut 4 bases from V and 7 bases from J, with 14 bases between. The germline V gene encodes CDR1 SGHNT and CDR2 YYREEE (reference sequence). CDR3 coding DNA: TGTGCCAGCAGCCGAGGGGGTGGTGTTGAAAAACTGTTTTTT. Its protein is CASSRGGGVEKLFF. The whole variable domain, filled in from reference TRBV5-4 and TRBJ1-4, reads ETGVTQSPTHLIKTRGQQVTLRCSSQSGHNTVSWYQQALGQGPQFIFQYYREEENGRGNFPPRFSGLQFPNYSSELNVNALELDDSALYLCASSRGGGVEKLFFGSGTQLSVL.

This clone was counted a single time. The gene calls are TRBV5-1 and TRBJ2-7; tentatively, D is TRBD2 (5 bases). Germline V gives CDR1 SGHRS, CDR2 YFSETQ. The ends were cut back, 1 base at V and 3 bases at J, with 17 bases in the middle. This CDR3 spans 16 amino acids. In DNA, the CDR3 is TGCGCCAGCAGCTTGCGAGTCGGGGAAGGCAGCTACGAGCAGTACTTC. Protein sequence: CASSLRVGEGSYEQYF.

The chain employs TRBV9 and TRBJ2-2; 8 bases are shared with TRBD2. The CDR3 is 16 residues long. Trimming took 4 bases from V and 2 from J; bases not matched to a gene: 7. Germline V gives CDR1 SGDLS, CDR2 YYNGEE. The CDR3 region is CASSPRLARNTGELFF. CDR3 bases: TGTGCCAGCAGCCCGAGACTAGCGAGAAACACCGGGGAGCTGTTTTTT.

The CDR3 nucleotides are TGTGCCAGTCGGGGGGGGAGCAATCAGCCCCAGCATTTT. Translating gives CASRGGSNQPQHF. The rearrangement links TRBV2 to TRBJ1-5; perhaps TRBD1 as D (5 bases). The CDR3 consists of 13 residues. Trimming took off 9 bases at V and 1 base at J, with 10 bases between the two ends. Germline V gene sequence: CDR1 SNHLY, CDR2 FYNNEI.

The chain carries TRBV29-1 and TRBJ2-5; 10 bases are shared with TRBD2. Germline loops: CDR1 SQVTM, CDR2 ANQGSEA. This CDR3 is built from 12 residues. Trimming cost V 7 bases and J 7 bases; bases outside gene matches: 6. The CDR3 reads CSGVVAGGTQYF. CDR3 coding DNA: TGCAGCGGGGTGGTAGCGGGGGGGACCCAGTACTTC.

This clone was observed a few times. The chain carries TRBV27 and TRBJ1-4; TRBD1 agrees at 10 bases. The ends lost 4 bases at V and 1 base at J; junction bases unmatched: 6. CDR1 is MNHEY, CDR2 SMNVEV, per germline (reference sequence). The CDR3 consists of 17 residues. DNA for the CDR3: TGTGCCAGCAGTTATCGGACAGGGGGGATAACTAATGAAAAACTGTTTTTT. This translates into CASSYRTGGITNEKLFF.

The chain is built from TRBV24-1 and TRBJ1-4; the match to TRBD1 covers 8 bases. The V gene's germline CDR1 is KGHDR and CDR2 SFDVKD. The V and J ends lost 4 bases and 4 bases, in that order; junction bases with no gene match: 7. The CDR3 has 16 residues. CDR3 nucleotide sequence: TGTGCCACCAGTGAGGGGACAGGAACCTTTAATGAAAAACTGTTTTTT. It codes for CATSEGTGTFNEKLFF.

The gene calls are TRBV11-2 and TRBJ2-1, with 7 bases matching TRBD2. This CDR3 contains 17 residues. Germline V gene data show CDR1 as SGHAT and CDR2 as FQNNGV. V dropped 3 bases and J dropped 4; count of bases not matched to a gene: 12. CDR3 amino acids: CASSFRTYSGSYNEQFF. The CDR3 DNA reads TGTGCCAGCAGCTTTCGTACATATAGCGGGTCGTACAATGAGCAGTTCTTC.

V is TRBV7-2 and J is TRBJ1-3; D is unclear. Trimming removed 5 bases at V and 7 bases at J, with 18 bases between. Germline V lookup: CDR1 SGHTA, CDR2 FQGNSA. CDR3 size: 15 residues. The CDR3 spells CASSQTISGRNTIYF. CDR3 in DNA: TGTGCCAGCAGCCAGACGATCTCTGGCCGGAACACCATATATTTT.